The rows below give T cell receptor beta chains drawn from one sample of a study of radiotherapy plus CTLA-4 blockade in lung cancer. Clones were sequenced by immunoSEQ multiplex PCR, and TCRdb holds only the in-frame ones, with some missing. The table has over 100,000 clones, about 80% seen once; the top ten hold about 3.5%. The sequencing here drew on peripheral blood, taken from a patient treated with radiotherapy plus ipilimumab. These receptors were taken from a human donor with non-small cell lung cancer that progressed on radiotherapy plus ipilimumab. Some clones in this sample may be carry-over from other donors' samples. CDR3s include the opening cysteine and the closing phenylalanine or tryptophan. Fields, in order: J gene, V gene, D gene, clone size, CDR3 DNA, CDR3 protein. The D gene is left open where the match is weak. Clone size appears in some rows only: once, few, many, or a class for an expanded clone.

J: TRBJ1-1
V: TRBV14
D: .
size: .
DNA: TGTGCCAGCAGCCAAGAGGCCCTGCCTATAAAGAACACTGAAGCTTTCTTT
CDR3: CASSQEALPIKNTEAFF

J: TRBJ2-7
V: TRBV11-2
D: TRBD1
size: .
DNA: TGTGCCAGCAGCCCGACAGGGGGCGCGCCCTACGAGCAGTACTTC
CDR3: CASSPTGGAPYEQYF

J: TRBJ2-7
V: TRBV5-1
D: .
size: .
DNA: TGCGCCAGCAGCTTGGGTTACGAGCAGTACTTC
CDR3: CASSLGYEQYF

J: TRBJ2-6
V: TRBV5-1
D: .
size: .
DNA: TGCGCCAGCAGCTTGGTTAGCTCTGGGGCCAACGTCCTGACTTTC
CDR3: CASSLVSSGANVLTF

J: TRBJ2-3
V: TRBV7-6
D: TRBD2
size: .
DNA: TGTGCCAGCAGCTTAGCGTTCTTTAGGCTAGCGGGGCCCCCAGATACGCAGTATTTT
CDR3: CASSLAFFRLAGPPDTQYF

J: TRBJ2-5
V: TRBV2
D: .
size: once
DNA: TGTGCCAGCGGATGGCTCGGGGAGACCCAGTACTTC
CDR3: CASGWLGETQYF

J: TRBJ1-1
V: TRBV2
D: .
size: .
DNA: TGTGCCAGCGACAAGGAGGAAAACACTGAAGCTTTCTTT
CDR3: CASDKEENTEAFF

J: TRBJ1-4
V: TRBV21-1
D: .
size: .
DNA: TGTGCCAGCAGCAAATGGACAGGGGGCTTAGAGACTAATGAAAAACTGTTTTTT
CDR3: CASSKWTGGLETNEKLFF

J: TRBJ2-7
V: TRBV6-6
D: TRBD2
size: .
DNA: TGTGCCAGCAGTTACCAGCGGGGCGCCACCTACGAGCAGTACTTC
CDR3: CASSYQRGATYEQYF

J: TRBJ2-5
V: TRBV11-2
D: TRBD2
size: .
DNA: TGTGCCAGCAGCTTAGTAGGGCTAGCGGGGGGGCAAGAGACCCAGTACTTC
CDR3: CASSLVGLAGGQETQYF

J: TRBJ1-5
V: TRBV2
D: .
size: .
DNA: TGTGCCAGCAGCTTACAGGGCCAGCCCCAGCATTTT
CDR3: CASSLQGQPQHF

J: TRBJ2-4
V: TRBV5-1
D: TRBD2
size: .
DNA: TGCGCCAGCAGCGCCGCTAGCGGGGGGGCCCCCAACATTCAGTACTTC
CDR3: CASSAASGGAPNIQYF

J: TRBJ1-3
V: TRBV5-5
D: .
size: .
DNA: TGTGCCAGCAGCTTGGATCTGTCCTCTGGAAACACCATATATTTT
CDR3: CASSLDLSSGNTIYF

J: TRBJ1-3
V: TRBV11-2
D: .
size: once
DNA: TGTGCCAGCAGCTTTAACCGCGAAAACACCATATATTTT
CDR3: CASSFNRENTIYF

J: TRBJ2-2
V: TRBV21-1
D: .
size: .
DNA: TGTGCCAGCAGCAAAGGGAAAAGGACAGCTAACACCGGGGAGCTGTTTTTT
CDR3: CASSKGKRTANTGELFF

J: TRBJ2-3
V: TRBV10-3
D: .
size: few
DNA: TGTGCCATCAGTGAGTCCCGAAGAAAGGGAGGCACAGATACGCAGTATTTT
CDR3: CAISESRRKGGTDTQYF

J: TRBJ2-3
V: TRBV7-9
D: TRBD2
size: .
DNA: TGTGCCAGCAGCTTTGGCGGGGGTCGAAATACGCAGTATTTT
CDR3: CASSFGGGRNTQYF

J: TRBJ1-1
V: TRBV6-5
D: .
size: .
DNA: TGTGCCAGCAGAAGCCGGAACACTGAAGCTTTCTTT
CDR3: CASRSRNTEAFF

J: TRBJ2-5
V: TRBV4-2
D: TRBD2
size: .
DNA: TGTGCCAGCAGCCGAGCTAGCGGGGGGCAAGAGACCCAGTACTTC
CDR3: CASSRASGGQETQYF

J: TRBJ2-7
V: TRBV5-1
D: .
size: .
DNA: TGCGCCAGCAGCCCTGGATGGGGGGAGACCCTCTACGAGCAGTACTTC
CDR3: CASSPGWGETLYEQYF

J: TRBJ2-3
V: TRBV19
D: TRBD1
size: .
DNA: TGTGCCAGTAGTAGGGGACAGTCCGATACGCAGTATTTT
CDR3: CASSRGQSDTQYF

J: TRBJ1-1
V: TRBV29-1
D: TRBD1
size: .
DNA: TGCAGCGTTGATGCTGACAGGGGTGCTACTGAAGCTTTCTTT
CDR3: CSVDADRGATEAFF

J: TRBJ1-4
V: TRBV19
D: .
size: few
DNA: TGTGCCAGTAGCCGAGCAACTGAAAAACTGTTTTTT
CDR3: CASSRATEKLFF

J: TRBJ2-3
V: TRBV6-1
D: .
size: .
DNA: TGTGCCAGCATTATCGACAGGAGCACAGATACGCAGTATTTT
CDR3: CASIIDRSTDTQYF

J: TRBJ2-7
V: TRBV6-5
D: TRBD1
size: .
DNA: TGTGCCAGCAGGAGGGGGGGACAGGGCACCTACGAGCAGTACTTC
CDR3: CASRRGGQGTYEQYF

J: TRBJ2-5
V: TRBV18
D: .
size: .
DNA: TGTGCCAGCTCACCACTGTCGACTCAAGAGACCCAGTACTTC
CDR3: CASSPLSTQETQYF

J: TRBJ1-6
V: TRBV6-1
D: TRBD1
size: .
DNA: TGTGCCAGCAGTAAGGACAGGGAGAGTTCACCCCTCCACTTT
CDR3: CASSKDRESSPLHF

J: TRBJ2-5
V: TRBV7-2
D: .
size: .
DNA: TGTGCCAGCAGCTTAATGCGGGGACAAGAGACCCAGTACTTC
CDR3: CASSLMRGQETQYF